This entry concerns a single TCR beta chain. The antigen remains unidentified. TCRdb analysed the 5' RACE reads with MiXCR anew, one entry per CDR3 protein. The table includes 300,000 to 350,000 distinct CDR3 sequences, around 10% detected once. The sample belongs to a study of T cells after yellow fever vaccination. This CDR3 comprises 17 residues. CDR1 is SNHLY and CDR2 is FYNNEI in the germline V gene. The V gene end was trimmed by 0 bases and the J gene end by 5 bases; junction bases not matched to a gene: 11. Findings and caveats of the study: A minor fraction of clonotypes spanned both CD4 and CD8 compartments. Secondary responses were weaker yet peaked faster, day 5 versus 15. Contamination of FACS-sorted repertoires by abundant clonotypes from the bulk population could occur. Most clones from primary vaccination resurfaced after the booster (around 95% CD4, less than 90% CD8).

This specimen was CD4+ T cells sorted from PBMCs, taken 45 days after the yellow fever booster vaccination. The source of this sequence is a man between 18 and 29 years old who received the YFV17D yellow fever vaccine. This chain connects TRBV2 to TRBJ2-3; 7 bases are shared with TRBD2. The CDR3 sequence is CASSEAPGGGVRDTQYF. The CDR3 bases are TGTGCCAGCAGTGAAGCGCCGGGGGGAGGGGTCCGAGATACGCAGTATTTT. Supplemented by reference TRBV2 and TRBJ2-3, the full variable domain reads EPEVTQTPSHQVTQMGQEVILRCVPISNHLYFYWYRQILGQKVEFLVSFYNNEISEKSEIFDDQFSVERPDGSNFTLKIRSTKLEDSAMYFCASSEAPGGGVRDTQYFGPGTRLTVL.